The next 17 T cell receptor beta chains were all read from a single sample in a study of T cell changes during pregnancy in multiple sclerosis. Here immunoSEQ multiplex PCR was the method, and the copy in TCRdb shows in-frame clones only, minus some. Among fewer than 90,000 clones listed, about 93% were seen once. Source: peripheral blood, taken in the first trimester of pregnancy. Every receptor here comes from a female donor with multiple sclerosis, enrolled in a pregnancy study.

CDR3 sequence (DNA): TGCGCCAGCAGCTTGGACAGGGGCTACTCCTACGAGCAGTACTTC. Translated: CASSLDRGYSYEQYF. The V and J genes are TRBV5-1 and TRBJ2-7; TRBD1 agrees at 7 bases. Per germline, CDR1 SGHRS and CDR2 YFSETQ. There are 15 residues in the CDR3. The trim removed 0 bases at V and 0 bases at J, leaving 3 bases unmatched.

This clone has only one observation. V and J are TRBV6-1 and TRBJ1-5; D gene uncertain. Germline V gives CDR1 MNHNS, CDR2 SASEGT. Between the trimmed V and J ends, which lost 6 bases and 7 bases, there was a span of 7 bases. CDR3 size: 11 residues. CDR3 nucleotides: TGTGCCAGCAGCCCCCTGCAGCCCCAGCATTTT. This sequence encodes CASSPLQPQHF.

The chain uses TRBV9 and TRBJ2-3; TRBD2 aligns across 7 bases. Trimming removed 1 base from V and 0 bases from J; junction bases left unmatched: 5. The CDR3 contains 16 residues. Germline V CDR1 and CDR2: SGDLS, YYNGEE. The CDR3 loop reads CASSVRSGDSTDTQYF. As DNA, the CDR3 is TGTGCCAGCAGCGTAAGGAGCGGGGATAGCACAGATACGCAGTATTTT.

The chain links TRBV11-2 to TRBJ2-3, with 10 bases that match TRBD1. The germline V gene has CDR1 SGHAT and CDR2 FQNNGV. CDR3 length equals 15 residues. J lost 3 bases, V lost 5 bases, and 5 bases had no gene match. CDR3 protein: CASSRRQGATDTQYF. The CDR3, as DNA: TGTGCCAGCAGCCGACGACAGGGGGCTACAGATACGCAGTATTTT.

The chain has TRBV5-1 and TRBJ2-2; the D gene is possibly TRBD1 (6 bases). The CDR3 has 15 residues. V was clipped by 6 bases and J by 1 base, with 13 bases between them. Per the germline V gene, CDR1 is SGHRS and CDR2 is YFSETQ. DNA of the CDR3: TGCGCCAGCACACGATCACAGGGGAACACCGGGGAGCTGTTTTTT. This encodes CASTRSQGNTGELFF.

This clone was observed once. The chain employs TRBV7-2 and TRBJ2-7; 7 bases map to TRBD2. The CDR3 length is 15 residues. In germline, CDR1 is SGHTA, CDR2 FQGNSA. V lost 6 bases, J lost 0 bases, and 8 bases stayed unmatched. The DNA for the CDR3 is TGTGCCAGCAGACCCTCCGGGACTATCTCCTACGAGCAGTACTTC. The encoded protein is CASRPSGTISYEQYF. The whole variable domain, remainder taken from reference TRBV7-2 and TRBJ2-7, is GAGVSQSPSNKVTEKGKDVELRCDPISGHTALYWYRQSLGQGLEFLIYFQGNSAPDKSGLPSDRFSAERTGGSVSTLTIQRTQQEDSAVYLCASRPSGTISYEQYFGPGTRLTVT.

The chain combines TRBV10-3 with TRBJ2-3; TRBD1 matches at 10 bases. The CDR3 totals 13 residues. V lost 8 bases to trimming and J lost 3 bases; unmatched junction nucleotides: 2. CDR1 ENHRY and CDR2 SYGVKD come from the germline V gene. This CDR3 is CAIRQGATDTQYF. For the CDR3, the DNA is TGTGCCATCCGACAGGGGGCGACAGATACGCAGTATTTT.

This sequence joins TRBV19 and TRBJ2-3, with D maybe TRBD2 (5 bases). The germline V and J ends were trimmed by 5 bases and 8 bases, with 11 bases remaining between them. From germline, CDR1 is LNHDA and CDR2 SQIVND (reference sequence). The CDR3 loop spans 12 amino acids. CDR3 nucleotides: TGTGCCAGTAGTTATCTAGCAGGTACGCAGTATTTT. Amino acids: CASSYLAGTQYF.

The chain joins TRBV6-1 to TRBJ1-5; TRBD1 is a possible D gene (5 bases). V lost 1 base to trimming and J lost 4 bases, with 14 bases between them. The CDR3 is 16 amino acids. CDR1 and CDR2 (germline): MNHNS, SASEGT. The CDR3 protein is CASSEELGRLNQPQHF. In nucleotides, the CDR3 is TGTGCCAGCAGTGAAGAGTTGGGGCGCTTGAATCAGCCCCAGCATTTT.

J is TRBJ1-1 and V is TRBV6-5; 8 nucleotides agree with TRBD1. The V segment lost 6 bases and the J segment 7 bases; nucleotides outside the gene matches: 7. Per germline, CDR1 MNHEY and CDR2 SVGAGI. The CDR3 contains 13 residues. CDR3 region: CASRDRTGNEAFF. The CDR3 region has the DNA TGTGCCAGCAGAGACCGGACAGGGAATGAAGCTTTCTTT.

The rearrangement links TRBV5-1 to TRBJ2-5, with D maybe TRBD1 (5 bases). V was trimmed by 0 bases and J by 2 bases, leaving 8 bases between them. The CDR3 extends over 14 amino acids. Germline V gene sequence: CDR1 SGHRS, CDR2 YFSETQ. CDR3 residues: CASSLGPGQETQYF. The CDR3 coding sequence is TGCGCCAGCAGCTTGGGCCCAGGGCAAGAGACCCAGTACTTC.

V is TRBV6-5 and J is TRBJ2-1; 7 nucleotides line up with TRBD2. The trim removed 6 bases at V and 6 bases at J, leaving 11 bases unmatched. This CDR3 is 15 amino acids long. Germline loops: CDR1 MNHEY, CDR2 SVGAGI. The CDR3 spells CASSPDQRTSNEQFF. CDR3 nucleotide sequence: TGTGCCAGCAGCCCGGACCAGAGGACTAGCAATGAGCAGTTCTTC.

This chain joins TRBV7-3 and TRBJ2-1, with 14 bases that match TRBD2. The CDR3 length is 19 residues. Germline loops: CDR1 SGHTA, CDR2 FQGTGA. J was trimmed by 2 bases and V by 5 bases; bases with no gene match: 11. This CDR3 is CASSPTGLAGVVPYNEQFF. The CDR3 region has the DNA TGTGCCAGCAGCCCTACGGGACTAGCGGGAGTGGTCCCCTACAATGAGCAGTTCTTC.

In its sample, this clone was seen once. The CDR3 loop is CAISDLQGTGSPRGFNEQFF. Written as DNA, the CDR3 is TGTGCCATCAGTGACCTACAAGGGACAGGGTCGCCTCGGGGTTTCAATGAGCAGTTCTTC. The V call is TRBV10-3, the J call TRBJ2-1; 9 bases map to TRBD1. J gave up 6 bases and V 3 bases, and 21 bases lay outside the gene matches. The CDR3 runs to 20 residues. Germline-derived CDR1 and CDR2 are ENHRY and SYGVKD.

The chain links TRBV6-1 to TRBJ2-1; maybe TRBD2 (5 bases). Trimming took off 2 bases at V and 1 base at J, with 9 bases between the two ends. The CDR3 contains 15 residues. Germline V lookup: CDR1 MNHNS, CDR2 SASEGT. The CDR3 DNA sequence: TGTGCCAGCAGTGAAATCCGGGGATCCTACAATGAGCAGTTCTTC. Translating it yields CASSEIRGSYNEQFF.

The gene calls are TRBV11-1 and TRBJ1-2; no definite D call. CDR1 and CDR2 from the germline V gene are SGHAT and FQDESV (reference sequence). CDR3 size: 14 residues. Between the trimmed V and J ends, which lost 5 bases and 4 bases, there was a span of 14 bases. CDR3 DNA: TGTGCCAGCAGCGCGACCGGGAGTTCCTATGGCTACACCTTC. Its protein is CASSATGSSYGYTF.

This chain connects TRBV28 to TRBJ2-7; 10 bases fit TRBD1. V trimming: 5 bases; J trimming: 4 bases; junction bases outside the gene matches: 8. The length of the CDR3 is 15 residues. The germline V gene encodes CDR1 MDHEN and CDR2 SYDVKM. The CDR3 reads CASSVPGTGAYEQYF. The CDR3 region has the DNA TGTGCCAGCAGTGTCCCCGGGACAGGGGCGTACGAGCAGTACTTC. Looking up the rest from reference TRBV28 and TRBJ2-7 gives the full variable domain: DVKVTQSSRYLVKRTGEKVFLECVQDMDHENMFWYRQDPGLGLRLIYFSYDVKMKEKGDIPEGYSVSREKKERFSLILESASTNQTSMYLCASSVPGTGAYEQYFGPGTRLTVT.